Shown below are 28 T cell receptor beta chains from a single sample sequenced in a study of human thymus T cells. Assay used: immunoSEQ multiplex PCR; TCRdb lists only in-frame clones, some missing. The sample includes roughly 130,000 clones, over 85% seen only once; the top ten take around 0.024%. Thymic resections from corrective heart surgery supplied the tissue. Sequencing input: thymus tissue. The source of these receptors is a boy under two years old with a congenital heart defect but otherwise immunologically healthy.

This sequence joins TRBV15 and TRBJ2-5; the D gene is possibly TRBD1 (6 bases). The CDR3 length is 14 residues. CDR1 and CDR2 (germline): LNHNV, YYDKDF (reference sequence). Trimming removed 3 bases from V and 0 bases from J, with 8 bases in between. The CDR3 is CATSRDRYQETQYF. Here the CDR3 DNA reads TGTGCCACCAGCAGGGACAGATACCAAGAGACCCAGTACTTC.

CDR3 sequence (DNA): TGTGCCAGCAGGTGGGACCTCGCGGGAACCCAGTACTTC. Translated: CASRWDLAGTQYF. The chain combines TRBV5-4 with TRBJ2-5; D may be TRBD2 (6 bases). V lost 5 bases and J 8 bases, leaving 16 bases between the germline ends. The CDR3 has 13 residues. CDR1 is SGHNT and CDR2 is YYREEE in the germline V gene (reference sequence).

The chain uses TRBV7-3 and TRBJ2-2; D is ambiguous. The V end was cut by 5 bases, the J end by 4 bases, with 14 bases between. Per the germline V gene, CDR1 is SGHTA and CDR2 is FQGTGA. CDR3 length: 15 residues. The CDR3, as DNA: TGTGCCAGCAGCCCAATCATCCGGGCCACCGGGGAGCTGTTTTTT. This translates into CASSPIIRATGELFF.

The rearrangement uses TRBV29-1 and TRBJ1-2; 7 bases map to TRBD1. CDR1 and CDR2 from the germline V gene are SQVTM and ANQGSEA. The CDR3 contains 13 residues. CDR3 region: CSTKTGTSYGYTF. The CDR3 DNA is TGCAGTACTAAGACAGGGACTTCCTATGGCTACACCTTC.

The CDR3 here is CAWSVRGHVLRNSNQPQHF. DNA of the CDR3: TGTGCCTGGAGTGTACGGGGACACGTACTGAGGAACAGCAATCAGCCCCAGCATTTT. The chain links TRBV30 to TRBJ1-5; D perhaps matches TRBD1 (6 bases). Trimming took off 0 bases at V and 1 base at J, with 22 bases between the two ends. The CDR3 is made up of 19 amino acids. Per germline, CDR1 GTSNPN and CDR2 SVGIG (reference sequence).

A single count supports this clone. This rearrangement joins TRBV27 to TRBJ2-7; TRBD1 might be the D (5 bases). The CDR3 length is 14 residues. The V end lost 3 bases, the J end lost 0 bases, and 9 bases lay between the germline ends. Germline values: CDR1 MNHEY, CDR2 SMNVEV (reference sequence). DNA for the CDR3: TGTGCCAGCAGTTTCAGCAGGGACTCCTACGAGCAGTACTTC. Protein: CASSFSRDSYEQYF.

This chain links TRBV5-6 with TRBJ2-3, with a possible D match to TRBD1 (6 bases). The CDR3 consists of 16 residues. V was shortened by 5 bases and J by 3 bases, with 19 bases between the two germline ends. CDR1 is SGHDT, CDR2 YYEEEE, per germline. The DNA for the CDR3 is TGTGCCAGCAGTTGTCCAGGGGTCCGCGGAACAGATACGCAGTATTTT. It specifies CASSCPGVRGTDTQYF. Based on the CDR3 plus reference TRBV5-6 and TRBJ2-3, the full variable domain is DAGVTQSPTHLIKTRGQQVTLRCSPKSGHDTVSWYQQALGQGPQFIFQYYEEEERQRGNFPDRFSGHQFPNYSSELNVNALLLGDSALYLCASSCPGVRGTDTQYFGPGTRLTVL.

The rearrangement links TRBV28 to TRBJ2-5, with 7 bases identical to TRBD2. The CDR3 is 16 amino acids. Looked up from germline, CDR1 is MDHEN and CDR2 is SYDVKM. J was trimmed by 2 bases and V by 3 bases; bases with no gene match: 9. CDR3 sequence (DNA): TGTGCCAGCAGTTTGGGGGTAGCGGGCGTGCAAGAGACCCAGTACTTC. Translation gives CASSLGVAGVQETQYF. Combining the CDR3 with reference TRBV28 and TRBJ2-5 gives the whole variable domain DVKVTQSSRYLVKRTGEKVFLECVQDMDHENMFWYRQDPGLGLRLIYFSYDVKMKEKGDIPEGYSVSREKKERFSLILESASTNQTSMYLCASSLGVAGVQETQYFGPGTRLLVL.

This chain joins TRBV30 and TRBJ1-1; D might be TRBD1 (5 bases). Trimming removed 0 bases at V and 6 bases at J, with 14 bases between. Germline assignment: CDR1 GTSNPN and CDR2 SVGIG (reference sequence). The CDR3 totals 14 residues. CDR3 region: CAWSVGRGGSEAFF. CDR3 DNA: TGTGCCTGGAGTGTGGGGCGGGGAGGGTCTGAAGCTTTCTTT.

The rearrangement links TRBV4-1 to TRBJ1-6; TRBD1 might be the D (6 bases). The length of the CDR3 is 16 residues. CDR1 MGHRA and CDR2 YSYEKL come from the germline V gene. Trimming removed 0 bases at V and 7 bases at J, with 13 bases between. In DNA form, the CDR3 reads TGCGCCAGCAGCCAAGATACCGGGGGGCGGAATTCACCCCTCCACTTT. Translating gives CASSQDTGGRNSPLHF.

V is TRBV6-1 and J is TRBJ2-7; 15 bases are a match to TRBD2. CDR1 is MNHNS and CDR2 is SASEGT in the germline V gene. The CDR3 is 17 amino acids. Unmatched junction bases numbered 7, after V lost 4 bases and J lost 3 bases. CDR3 residues: CASSGPGLAGGRYEQYF. The CDR3 DNA follows: TGTGCCAGCAGTGGTCCCGGACTAGCGGGGGGGCGCTACGAGCAGTACTTC.

This chain links TRBV30 with TRBJ2-7; a weak D match, TRBD2 (6 bases). The V end was cut by 1 base, the J end by 5 bases, with 21 bases between. Germline V CDR1 and CDR2: GTSNPN, SVGIG (reference sequence). The CDR3 is 16 residues long. The CDR3 here is CAWSGRDSHLVHEQYF. The DNA of the CDR3 is TGTGCCTGGAGTGGACGGGACTCCCATTTGGTCCACGAGCAGTACTTC.

J is TRBJ1-1 and V is TRBV5-1; D gene uncertain. This CDR3 contains 14 residues. Germline CDR1 reads SGHRS; CDR2 reads YFSETQ. V lost 0 bases and J lost 5, with 11 bases in between. The CDR3, as DNA: TGCGCCAGCAGCTTGGCCTGGCCGGATACTGAAGCTTTCTTT. This sequence encodes CASSLAWPDTEAFF.

CDR3 bases: TGCGCCAGCAGCTTGCTGGGGTGGCGGGCCTTTAGCACAGATACGCAGTATTTT. Encoded protein: CASSLLGWRAFSTDTQYF. This sequence joins TRBV5-1 and TRBJ2-3, with a weak D call TRBD2 (5 bases). Trimming cost V 1 base and J 0 bases, with 18 bases left between them. The CDR3 runs 18 residues. Germline V gene data show CDR1 as SGHRS and CDR2 as YFSETQ. The whole variable domain, filled in from reference TRBV5-1 and TRBJ2-3, reads KAGVTQTPRYLIKTRGQQVTLSCSPISGHRSVSWYQQTPGQGLQFLFEYFSETQRNKGNFPGRFSGRQFSNSRSEMNVSTLELGDSALYLCASSLLGWRAFSTDTQYFGPGTRLTVL.

The chain combines TRBV5-4 with TRBJ2-2; D is undetermined. Germline V gene data show CDR1 as SGHNT and CDR2 as YYREEE (reference sequence). Trimming took 3 bases from V and 2 from J, leaving 17 bases between them. The CDR3 is 17 residues long. The CDR3 nucleotides are TGTGCCAGCAGCTCGGTGGGTGGGGAAAGAAACACCGGGGAGCTGTTTTTT. It translates to CASSSVGGERNTGELFF.

The chain recombines TRBV19 with TRBJ1-1, with a weak D call TRBD1 (5 bases). CDR3 length: 11 amino acids. Germline V gives CDR1 LNHDA, CDR2 SQIVND (reference sequence). The germline V and J ends were trimmed by 6 bases and 6 bases, with 8 bases remaining between them. DNA for the CDR3: TGTGCCAGTAGCACGGGGGCTGAAGCTTTCTTT. The encoded protein is CASSTGAEAFF.

The genes are TRBV28 and TRBJ2-5, with a tentative D call TRBD1 (6 bases). Germline CDR1 is MDHEN and CDR2 is SYDVKM. This CDR3 has 12 amino acids. The ends were cut back, 11 bases at V and 2 bases at J, with 12 bases in the middle. The CDR3, as DNA: TGTGCCTCCCGGGACAATCAAGAGACCCAGTACTTC. Translated, it gives CASRDNQETQYF.

The rearrangement uses TRBV29-1 and TRBJ2-3; weak D call: TRBD1 (6 bases). Looked up from germline, CDR1 is SQVTM and CDR2 is ANQGSEA. The CDR3 extends over 15 amino acids. Trimming shortened V by 2 bases and J by 4 bases, and 16 bases separated the two germline ends. The CDR3 protein is CSVEYPQGRADTQYF. The CDR3 nucleotides are TGCAGCGTTGAATACCCACAGGGAAGGGCAGATACGCAGTATTTT.

V is TRBV4-2 and J is TRBJ2-5, with 11 bases fitting TRBD2. Trimming at V came to 0 bases and at J to 0 bases, leaving 12 bases not matched to a gene. Looked up from germline, CDR1 is LGHNA and CDR2 is YNFKEQ. The CDR3 contains 20 residues. The CDR3 sequence: CASSQDRGRLAGLYQETQYF. CDR3 in DNA: TGTGCCAGCAGCCAAGACCGAGGGCGACTAGCGGGGCTTTACCAAGAGACCCAGTACTTC.

The rearrangement links TRBV2 to TRBJ1-6; D may be TRBD1 (5 bases). The germline V gene has CDR1 SNHLY and CDR2 FYNNEI. The CDR3 runs to 15 residues. V dropped 0 bases and J dropped 11 bases, with 14 bases sitting between them. The CDR3 loop reads CASSEAGGKRTPLHF. The CDR3 DNA reads TGTGCCAGCAGTGAAGCGGGGGGGAAGAGGACACCCCTCCACTTT.

The V gene is TRBV28, the J gene TRBJ1-6, with D tentatively TRBD1 (5 bases). The CDR3 covers 15 residues. The V end was cut by 4 bases, the J end by 10 bases, with 17 bases between. The germline V gene has CDR1 MDHEN and CDR2 SYDVKM. CDR3 protein: CASSYQPGGGSPLHF. The CDR3 DNA reads TGTGCCAGCAGTTACCAGCCTGGGGGAGGATCACCCCTCCACTTT.

The chain recombines TRBV5-1 with TRBJ2-3; D is ambiguous. V dropped 9 bases and J dropped 0 bases, with 11 bases sitting between them. This CDR3 has 13 residues. Looked up from germline, CDR1 is SGHRS and CDR2 is YFSETQ. The CDR3 is CATRRASTDTQYF. DNA for the CDR3: TGCGCCACTCGACGGGCTAGCACAGATACGCAGTATTTT.

The V call is TRBV29-1, the J call TRBJ2-5; D unclear. The CDR3 contains 13 residues. CDR1 SQVTM and CDR2 ANQGSEA come from the germline V gene. V lost 4 bases to trimming and J lost 3 bases, with 12 bases between them. The DNA of the CDR3 is TGCAGCGTTGTAGGGCAGCTCGAAGAGACCCAGTACTTC. It specifies CSVVGQLEETQYF.

The chain links TRBV27 to TRBJ2-5; TRBD2 matches at 9 bases. This CDR3 has 16 amino acids. V was pared by 5 bases and J by 5 bases, with 12 bases of the junction left unmatched. Germline CDR1 reads MNHEY; CDR2 reads SMNVEV (reference sequence). CDR3 amino acids: CASSRELAGDPETQYF. For the CDR3, the DNA is TGTGCCAGCAGTCGCGAATTAGCGGGGGACCCGGAGACCCAGTACTTC.

The chain carries TRBV19 and TRBJ2-5, with TRBD2 matching 10 bases. Germline assignment: CDR1 LNHDA and CDR2 SQIVND (reference sequence). The CDR3 covers 15 residues. The trim removed 4 bases at V and 4 bases at J, leaving 6 bases unmatched. The CDR3 DNA reads as TGTGCCAGTAGTAGGGTCCTAGCGGGGGCAGAGACCCAGTACTTC. Translating gives CASSRVLAGAETQYF.

The chain recombines TRBV5-6 with TRBJ2-7, with D tentatively TRBD1 (5 bases). Germline CDR1 is SGHDT and CDR2 is YYEEEE. The CDR3 spans 15 residues. The V and J ends lost 4 bases and 2 bases respectively, with 16 bases between them. The CDR3: CASSLTRAETYEQYF. CDR3 in DNA: TGTGCCAGCAGCCTGACCAGGGCCGAAACCTACGAGCAGTACTTC. The whole variable domain, filled in from reference TRBV5-6 and TRBJ2-7, reads DAGVTQSPTHLIKTRGQQVTLRCSPKSGHDTVSWYQQALGQGPQFIFQYYEEEERQRGNFPDRFSGHQFPNYSSELNVNALLLGDSALYLCASSLTRAETYEQYFGPGTRLTVT.

In its sample, this clone was seen once. This chain links TRBV29-1 with TRBJ1-2; no reliable D call. Germline values: CDR1 SQVTM, CDR2 ANQGSEA. V was clipped by 6 bases and J by 3 bases, with 11 bases between them. This CDR3 contains 12 residues. The CDR3 nucleotides are TGCAGCGTCCGGGGTGGGGACTATGGCTACACCTTC. This translates into CSVRGGDYGYTF.

V and J are TRBV6-6 and TRBJ1-6; D is ambiguous. CDR3 size: 13 residues. The V gene lost 6 bases and the J gene lost 3 bases, with 6 bases spanning the gap. Germline CDR1 MNHNY, CDR2 SVGAGI (reference sequence). The CDR3 region is CASRDLYNSPLHF. The CDR3 DNA is TGTGCCAGCAGGGACCTCTATAATTCACCCCTCCACTTT.